A selection of T cell receptor beta chains follows, all from one sample in a study of blood T cells in healthy people across ages. A single record per CDR3 protein comes from TCRdb applying MiXCR to the 5' RACE reads. In the table there are under 750,000 distinct CDR3 sequences, less than 60% of which are singletons. The sequencing sample was made of blood. The receptors stem from an elderly man in good health. Each CDR3 is given without its conserved first and last residue.

V: TRBV5-1
J: TRBJ2-3
CDR3: ASSLEGSPTDTQY

V: TRBV4-2
J: TRBJ2-7
CDR3: ASSQVRLADYEQY

V: TRBV21-1
J: TRBJ1-1
CDR3: ASSPYNYRGTNTEAF

V: TRBV7-2
J: TRBJ2-1
CDR3: ASSLRRAASSYNEQF

V: TRBV7-9
J: TRBJ2-1
CDR3: ASSVTGEGGYYNEQF

V: TRBV21-1
J: TRBJ2-3
CDR3: ANPTWTSESTGTQY

V: TRBV6-6
J: TRBJ1-6
CDR3: ASSYRDRGNSPLH

V: TRBV29-1
J: TRBJ2-1
CDR3: SVSPDKNYNEQF

V: TRBV6-2/TRBV6-3
J: TRBJ1-1
CDR3: ASNRQGWNTEAF

V: TRBV3-1
J: TRBJ2-3
CDR3: AISQGAGPTDTQY

V: TRBV29-1
J: TRBJ1-1
CDR3: SVVLEQPLAEAF

V: TRBV6-2/TRBV6-3
J: TRBJ2-5
CDR3: AGSSPLVGSTETQY

V: TRBV18
J: TRBJ2-3
CDR3: ASSPEFSTQY

V: TRBV7-9
J: TRBJ2-7
CDR3: ASSPSDALTYEQY

V: TRBV6-5
J: TRBJ2-5
CDR3: ASGPGWETQY

V: TRBV7-6
J: TRBJ2-1
CDR3: ASSLGTSGTSYNEQF

V: TRBV5-6
J: -
CDR3: ASSLAVGMETQY

V: TRBV7-2
J: TRBJ2-5
CDR3: ASSPPEREMY

V: TRBV7-6
J: TRBJ2-5
CDR3: ASSFNSDQETQY

V: TRBV6-5
J: TRBJ2-1
CDR3: AGSYQGLAGGSDNERF

V: TRBV4-3
J: -
CDR3: ASSQEARAETQY

V: TRBV20-1
J: TRBJ2-6
CDR3: SASRSGANVLT

V: TRBV9
J: TRBJ1-3
CDR3: ASSARQDTIY

V: TRBV7-2
J: TRBJ1-1
CDR3: ASSFGGRAEAF

V: TRBV20-1
J: TRBJ2-7
CDR3: SAPPLEAAYEQY

V: TRBV6-5
J: TRBJ2-7
CDR3: ASSPAAGGTYEQY

V: TRBV9
J: TRBJ2-5
CDR3: ASTKTGARSNEQY

V: TRBV20-1
J: TRBJ2-5
CDR3: SAISGGVGETQY

V: TRBV29-1
J: TRBJ2-7
CDR3: SVASGDPSNEQY

V: TRBV11-2
J: TRBJ2-7
CDR3: ASSLEAKWAVGQPTYEQY

V: TRBV4-3
J: TRBJ1-4
CDR3: ASSQGRGTTNEKLF

V: TRBV7-9
J: TRBJ2-5
CDR3: ASSPDEETQY

V: TRBV4-2
J: TRBJ1-1
CDR3: ASSPSPRGTGSAEAF

V: TRBV6-5
J: -
CDR3: ASRPPGTGSAQTQY

V: TRBV6-5
J: TRBJ1-1
CDR3: ASSYGGGRNTEAF

V: TRBV18
J: TRBJ2-5
CDR3: ASSPPSGGYSETQY

V: TRBV6-5
J: TRBJ1-2
CDR3: ASSPLLWNYGYT

V: TRBV12-3/TRBV12-4
J: -
CDR3: ASRGGLGDYEQY

V: TRBV7-2
J: TRBJ2-7
CDR3: ASSLSTSGLSSYEQY

V: TRBV5-4
J: TRBJ1-6
CDR3: ASSEGQNSPLH

V: TRBV7-2
J: TRBJ2-7
CDR3: ASSLASGDVYEQY

V: TRBV20-1
J: TRBJ2-2
CDR3: SARGRLNTGELF

V: TRBV20-1
J: TRBJ2-5
CDR3: SAVRGINQETQY

V: TRBV6-2/TRBV6-3
J: TRBJ2-7
CDR3: ASSSRTDSYEQY

V: TRBV6-2/TRBV6-3
J: TRBJ1-1
CDR3: ASSRLSGQNTEAF

V: TRBV27
J: TRBJ1-1
CDR3: ASSLKGEAQVLEAF

V: TRBV27
J: TRBJ1-5
CDR3: ASSSSPFLPYQPQH

V: TRBV13
J: TRBJ2-7
CDR3: ASSPSIRYEQY

V: TRBV29-1
J: TRBJ2-1
CDR3: SVTGRYYNEQF

V: TRBV20-1
J: TRBJ2-5
CDR3: SARDEGREETQY

V: TRBV9
J: TRBJ2-3
CDR3: ASSASLAGASTDTQY

V: TRBV5-1
J: TRBJ2-7
CDR3: ASSMEGYEQY

V: TRBV6-2/TRBV6-3
J: TRBJ2-2
CDR3: ASRPQTSGRTGELF

V: TRBV20-1
J: TRBJ2-7
CDR3: SAAEVGRRPTYEQY

V: TRBV10-2
J: TRBJ2-3
CDR3: ASSVQRATDTQY